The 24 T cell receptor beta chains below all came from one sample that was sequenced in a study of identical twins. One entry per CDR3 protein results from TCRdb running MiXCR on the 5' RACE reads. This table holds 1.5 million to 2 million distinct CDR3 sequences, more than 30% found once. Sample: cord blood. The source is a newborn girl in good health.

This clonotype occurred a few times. CDR3 in DNA: TGTGCCAGCAGCGATTTTCTCGACAGGGAAAGCAACGAGCAGTACTTC. It codes for CASSDFLDRESNEQYF. The chain is built from TRBV7-9 and TRBJ2-7; 7 bases match TRBD1. The CDR3 is made up of 16 amino acids. Germline CDR1 is SEHNR and CDR2 is FQNEAQ (reference sequence). V dropped 5 bases and J dropped 5; count of bases not matched to a gene: 15.

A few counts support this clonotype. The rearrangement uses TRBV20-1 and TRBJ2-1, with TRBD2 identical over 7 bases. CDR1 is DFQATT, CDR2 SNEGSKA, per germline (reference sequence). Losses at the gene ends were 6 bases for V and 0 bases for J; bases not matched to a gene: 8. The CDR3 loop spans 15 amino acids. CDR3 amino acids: CSALSGVSSYNEQFF. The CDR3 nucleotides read TGCAGTGCCTTAAGCGGGGTCAGCTCCTACAATGAGCAGTTCTTC.

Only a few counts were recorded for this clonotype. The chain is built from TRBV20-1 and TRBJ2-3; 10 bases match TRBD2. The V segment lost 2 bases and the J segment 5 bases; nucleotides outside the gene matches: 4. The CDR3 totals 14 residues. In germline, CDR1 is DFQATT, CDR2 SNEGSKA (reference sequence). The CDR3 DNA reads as TGCAGTGCTAGACTAGCGGGGGTCCTAGATACGCAGTATTTT. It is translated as CSARLAGVLDTQYF.

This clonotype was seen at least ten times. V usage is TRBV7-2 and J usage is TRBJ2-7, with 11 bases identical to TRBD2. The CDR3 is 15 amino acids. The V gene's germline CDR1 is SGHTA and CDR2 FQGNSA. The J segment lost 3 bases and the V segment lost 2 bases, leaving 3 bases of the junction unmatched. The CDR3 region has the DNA TGTGCCAGCAGCTTATTAGGGACTAGCGGCTACGAGCAGTACTTC. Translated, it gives CASSLLGTSGYEQYF.

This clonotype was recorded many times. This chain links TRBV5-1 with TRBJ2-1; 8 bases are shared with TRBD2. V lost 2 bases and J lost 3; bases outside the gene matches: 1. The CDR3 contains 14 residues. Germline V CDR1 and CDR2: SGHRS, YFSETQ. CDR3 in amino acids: CASSFGGVYNEQFF. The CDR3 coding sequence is TGCGCCAGCAGCTTCGGGGGGGTCTACAATGAGCAGTTCTTC. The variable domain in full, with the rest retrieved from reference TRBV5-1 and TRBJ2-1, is KAGVTQTPRYLIKTRGQQVTLSCSPISGHRSVSWYQQTPGQGLQFLFEYFSETQRNKGNFPGRFSGRQFSNSRSEMNVSTLELGDSALYLCASSFGGVYNEQFFGPGTRLTVL.

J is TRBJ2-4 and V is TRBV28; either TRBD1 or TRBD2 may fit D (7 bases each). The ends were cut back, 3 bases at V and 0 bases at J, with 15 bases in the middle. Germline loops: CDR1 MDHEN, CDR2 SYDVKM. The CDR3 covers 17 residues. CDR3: CASSFQGGAVAKNIQYF. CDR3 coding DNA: TGTGCCAGCAGTTTTCAGGGGGGGGCCGTAGCCAAAAACATTCAGTACTTC.

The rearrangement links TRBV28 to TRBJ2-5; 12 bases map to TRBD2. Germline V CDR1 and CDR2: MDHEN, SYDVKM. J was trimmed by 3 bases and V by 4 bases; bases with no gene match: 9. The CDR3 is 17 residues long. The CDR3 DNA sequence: TGTGCCAGCAGTTCCCTCTGGCTAGCGGGGGGGAAAGAGACCCAGTACTTC. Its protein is CASSSLWLAGGKETQYF.

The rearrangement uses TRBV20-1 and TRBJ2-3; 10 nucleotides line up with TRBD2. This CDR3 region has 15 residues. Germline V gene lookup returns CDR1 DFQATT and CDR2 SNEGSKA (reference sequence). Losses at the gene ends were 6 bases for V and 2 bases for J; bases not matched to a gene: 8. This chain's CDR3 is CSAKLAGGNTDTQYF. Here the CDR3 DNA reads TGCAGTGCCAAGTTAGCGGGAGGAAACACAGATACGCAGTATTTT.

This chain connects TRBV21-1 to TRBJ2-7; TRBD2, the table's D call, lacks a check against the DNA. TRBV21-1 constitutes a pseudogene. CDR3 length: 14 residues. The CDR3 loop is CASLRGLSSYEQYF. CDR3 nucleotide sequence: TGTGCCAGCCTTAGAGGGCTAAGCTCCTACGAGCAGTACTTC.

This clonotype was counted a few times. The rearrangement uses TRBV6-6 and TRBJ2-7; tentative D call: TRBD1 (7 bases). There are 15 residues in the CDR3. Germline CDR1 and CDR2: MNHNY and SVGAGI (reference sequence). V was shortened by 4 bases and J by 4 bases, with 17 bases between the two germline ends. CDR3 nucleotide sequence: TGTGCCAGCAGTTCCCGACCAGGGGGGAGGTACGAGCAGTACTTC. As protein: CASSSRPGGRYEQYF.

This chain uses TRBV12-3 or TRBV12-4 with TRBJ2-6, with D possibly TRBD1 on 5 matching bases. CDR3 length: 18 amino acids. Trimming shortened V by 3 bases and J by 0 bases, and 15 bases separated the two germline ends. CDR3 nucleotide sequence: TGTGCCAGCAGTTTGGGCAGGGCATTCCCCTCTGGGGCCAACGTCCTGACTTTC. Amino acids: CASSLGRAFPSGANVLTF.

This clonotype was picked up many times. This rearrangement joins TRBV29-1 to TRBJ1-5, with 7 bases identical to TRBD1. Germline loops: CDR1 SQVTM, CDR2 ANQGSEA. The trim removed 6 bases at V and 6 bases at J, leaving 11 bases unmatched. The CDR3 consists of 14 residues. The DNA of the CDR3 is TGCAGCGTCGTGACAGGGAGTTCGGGTCAGCCCCAGCATTTT. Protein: CSVVTGSSGQPQHF.

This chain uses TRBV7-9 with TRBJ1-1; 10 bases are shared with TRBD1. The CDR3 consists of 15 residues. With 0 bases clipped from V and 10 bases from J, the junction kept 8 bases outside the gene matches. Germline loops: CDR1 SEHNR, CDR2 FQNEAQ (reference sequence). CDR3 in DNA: TGTGCCAGCAGCTTAGCTGTGGACAGGGGGGGGTCAGCTTTCTTT. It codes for CASSLAVDRGGSAFF.

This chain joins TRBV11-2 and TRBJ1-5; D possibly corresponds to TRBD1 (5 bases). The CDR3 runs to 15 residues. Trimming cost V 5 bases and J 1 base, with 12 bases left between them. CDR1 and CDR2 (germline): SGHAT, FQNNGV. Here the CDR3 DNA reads TGTGCCAGCAGCCGGAATTGGGGGAGCAATCAGCCCCAGCATTTT. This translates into CASSRNWGSNQPQHF.

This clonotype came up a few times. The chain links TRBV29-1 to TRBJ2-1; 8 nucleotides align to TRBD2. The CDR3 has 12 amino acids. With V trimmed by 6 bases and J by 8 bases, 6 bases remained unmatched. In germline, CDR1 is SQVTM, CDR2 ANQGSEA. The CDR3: CSVPGLGHEQFF. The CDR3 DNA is TGCAGCGTCCCGGGACTAGGCCATGAGCAGTTCTTC.

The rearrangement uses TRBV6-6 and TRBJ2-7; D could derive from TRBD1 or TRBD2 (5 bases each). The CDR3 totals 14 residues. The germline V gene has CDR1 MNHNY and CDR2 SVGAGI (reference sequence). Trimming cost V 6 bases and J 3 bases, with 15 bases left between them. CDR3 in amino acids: CASRRAGADYEQYF. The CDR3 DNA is TGTGCCAGCAGACGAGCCGGGGCGGACTACGAGCAGTACTTC.

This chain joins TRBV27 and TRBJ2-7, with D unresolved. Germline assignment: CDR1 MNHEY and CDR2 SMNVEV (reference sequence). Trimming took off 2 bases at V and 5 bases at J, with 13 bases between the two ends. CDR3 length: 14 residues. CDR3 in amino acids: CASSLDRLSDEQYF. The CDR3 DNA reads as TGTGCCAGCAGTTTAGATAGGCTCTCGGACGAGCAGTACTTC.

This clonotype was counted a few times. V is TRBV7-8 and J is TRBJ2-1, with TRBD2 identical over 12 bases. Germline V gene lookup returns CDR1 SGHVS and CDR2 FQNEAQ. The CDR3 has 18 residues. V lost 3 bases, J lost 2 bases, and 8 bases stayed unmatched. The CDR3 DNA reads TGTGCCAGCAGCTTGGGTAGACTAGCGGGAGCTCCCTACAATGAGCAGTTCTTC. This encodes CASSLGRLAGAPYNEQFF.

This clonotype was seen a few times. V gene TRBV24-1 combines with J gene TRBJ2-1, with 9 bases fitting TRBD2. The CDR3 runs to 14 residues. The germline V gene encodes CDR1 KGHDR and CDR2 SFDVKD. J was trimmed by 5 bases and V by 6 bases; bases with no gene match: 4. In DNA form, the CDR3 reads TGTGCCACCAGTAAAGCGGGGGGCGACAATGAGCAGTTCTTC. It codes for CATSKAGGDNEQFF.

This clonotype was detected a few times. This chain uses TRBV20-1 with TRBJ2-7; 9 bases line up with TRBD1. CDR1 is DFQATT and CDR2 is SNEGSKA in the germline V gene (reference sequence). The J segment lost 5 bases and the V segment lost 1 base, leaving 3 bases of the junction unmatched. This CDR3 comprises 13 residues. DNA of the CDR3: TGCAGTGCTAGAGCCAGGGACAGGGACGAGCAGTACTTC. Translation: CSARARDRDEQYF.

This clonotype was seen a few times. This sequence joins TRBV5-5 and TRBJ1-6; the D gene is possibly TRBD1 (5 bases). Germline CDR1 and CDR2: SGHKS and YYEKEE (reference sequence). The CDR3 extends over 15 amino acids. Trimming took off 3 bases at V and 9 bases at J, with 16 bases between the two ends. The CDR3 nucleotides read TGTGCCAGCAGCTCAAAGGGACGGATGCTTTCACCCCTCCACTTT. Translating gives CASSSKGRMLSPLHF.

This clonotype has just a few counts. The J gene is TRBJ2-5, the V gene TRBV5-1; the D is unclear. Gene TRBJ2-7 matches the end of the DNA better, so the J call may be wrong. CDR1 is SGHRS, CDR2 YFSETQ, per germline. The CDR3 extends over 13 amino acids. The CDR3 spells CASSQRALYEQYF. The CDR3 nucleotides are TGCGCCAGCAGCCAACGGGCCCTCTACGAGCAGTACTTC.

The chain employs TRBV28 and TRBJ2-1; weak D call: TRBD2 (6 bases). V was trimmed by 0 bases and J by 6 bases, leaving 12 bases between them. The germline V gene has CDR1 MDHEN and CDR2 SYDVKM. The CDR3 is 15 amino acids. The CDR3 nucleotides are TGTGCCAGCAGTTTATGGAGACTAGGATTCAATGAGCAGTTCTTC. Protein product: CASSLWRLGFNEQFF.

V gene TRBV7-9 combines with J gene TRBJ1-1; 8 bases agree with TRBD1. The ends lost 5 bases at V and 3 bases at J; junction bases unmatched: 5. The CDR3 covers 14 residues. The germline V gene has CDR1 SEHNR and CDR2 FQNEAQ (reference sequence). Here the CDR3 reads CASSHRGTYTEAFF. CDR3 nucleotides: TGTGCCAGCAGCCACAGGGGGACGTACACTGAAGCTTTCTTT.